The 8 T cell receptor beta chains reported below all come from one sample, sequenced in a study of T and B cells in COVID-19 patients (dated by TCRdb to the early 2020s). TRB repertoires were amplified from 250-500 ng of genomic DNA extracted from blood. The instrument given in TCRdb is Illumina MiSeq. TRB rearrangements were amplified by multiplex PCR with BIOMED2 TRB-A/B primer pools. TCRdb itself trimmed the public reads at Q25 with fastp, ran MiXCR and retained productive beta chains. Merged by CDR3 protein, the rows form single entries marked with the most common genes and DNA. Counted in this sample were several thousand distinct CDR3 sequences; about a quarter of them appeared once. Of the sample, roughly an eighth falls within the top ten clones. The sample consisted of blood. The receptors stem from a human donor with active COVID-19.

The V call is TRBV5-1, the J call TRBJ2-5; TRBD1 matches at 9 bases. With V trimmed by 4 bases and J by 7 bases, 5 bases remained unmatched. CDR1 is SGHRS, CDR2 YFSETQ, per germline. The CDR3 loop spans 13 amino acids. The CDR3 reads CASSLQGAGTQYF. The CDR3 region has the DNA TGCGCCAGCAGCCTACAGGGGGCCGGGACCCAGTACTTC.

About this clonotype: Given a much more abundant clone one base away, this may be a read error. This chain connects TRBV6-2 or TRBV6-3 to TRBJ2-7, with D maybe TRBD2 (6 bases). V gave up 6 bases and J gave up 0 bases, with 18 bases separating them. The CDR3 runs 16 residues. Germline assignment: CDR1 MNHEY and CDR2 SVGEGT. Here the CDR3 reads CASRASRGTLSYEQYF. The CDR3 nucleotides read TGTGCCAGCAGAGCCAGTCGGGGGACCCTCTCCTACGAGCAGTACTTC.

In its sample, this clonotype is medium-sized. This rearrangement joins TRBV29-1 to TRBJ2-3; D is uncertain. Germline loops: CDR1 SQVTM, CDR2 ANQGSEA. The CDR3 is 14 residues long. V gave up 4 bases and J gave up 0 bases, with 11 bases separating them. CDR3 sequence: CSVAKGTSTDTQYF. CDR3 nucleotides: TGCAGCGTTGCAAAAGGTACTAGCACAGATACGCAGTATTTT.

Details on this clonotype: This sequence may be a read error, since a much larger clone differs from it by one base. The chain carries TRBV5-4 and TRBJ2-5, with 7 bases aligning to TRBD1. Germline CDR1 and CDR2: SGHNT and YYREEE (reference sequence). The CDR3 sequence is 15 residues long. Trimming at V came to 8 bases and at J to 0 bases, leaving 10 bases not matched to a gene. CDR3 protein: CARRNSQGHQETQYF. CDR3 coding DNA: TGTGCCAGGAGAAATTCACAGGGGCACCAAGAGACCCAGTACTTC.

The chain links TRBV2 to TRBJ2-2, with 7 positions matching TRBD1. The CDR3 has 13 residues. The junction had 3 bases not matched to a gene; V was cut back by 7 bases and J by 4 bases. CDR1 SNHLY and CDR2 FYNNEI come from the germline V gene. CDR3 nucleotides: TGTGCCAGCAAAACAGGGGTCACCGGGGAGCTGTTTTTT. Amino acid sequence: CASKTGVTGELFF.

The chain links TRBV18 to TRBJ1-1; possibly TRBD1 for D (5 bases). CDR1 and CDR2 (germline): KGHSH, LQKENI. The CDR3 contains 13 residues. The V and J ends lost 3 bases and 8 bases respectively, with 13 bases between them. CDR3 coding DNA: TGTGCCAGCTCACCGGCCGTAGACAGAGAAGCTTTCTTT. This codes for CASSPAVDREAFF.

V and J are TRBV15 and TRBJ1-6; 8 positions agree with TRBD1. Germline loops: CDR1 LNHNV, CDR2 YYDKDF (reference sequence). The CDR3 is 19 residues long. The trim removed 2 bases at V and 7 bases at J, leaving 16 bases unmatched. CDR3 sequence (DNA): TGTGCCACCAGCAGATTCCGGGACCCAGGGGGCTCTCCAAATTCACCCCTCCACTTT. It encodes CATSRFRDPGGSPNSPLHF. Together with reference TRBV15 and TRBJ1-6, the CDR3 gives the full variable domain: DAMVIQNPRYQVTQFGKPVTLSCSQTLNHNVMYWYQQKSSQAPKLLFHYYDKDFNNEADTPDNFQSRRPNTSFCFLDIRSPGLGDTAMYLCATSRFRDPGGSPNSPLHFGNGTRLTVT.

This clonotype is labeled as medium-sized. The chain couples TRBV13 to TRBJ2-2; D is unresolved. Deletions cut 5 bases from V and 5 bases from J, with 12 bases between. There are 14 residues in the CDR3. CDR1 PRHDT and CDR2 FYEKMQ come from the germline V gene (reference sequence). As DNA, the CDR3 is TGTGCCAGCAGCCCTTTTGGGCTGACCGGGGAGCTGTTTTTT. It yields the protein CASSPFGLTGELFF.